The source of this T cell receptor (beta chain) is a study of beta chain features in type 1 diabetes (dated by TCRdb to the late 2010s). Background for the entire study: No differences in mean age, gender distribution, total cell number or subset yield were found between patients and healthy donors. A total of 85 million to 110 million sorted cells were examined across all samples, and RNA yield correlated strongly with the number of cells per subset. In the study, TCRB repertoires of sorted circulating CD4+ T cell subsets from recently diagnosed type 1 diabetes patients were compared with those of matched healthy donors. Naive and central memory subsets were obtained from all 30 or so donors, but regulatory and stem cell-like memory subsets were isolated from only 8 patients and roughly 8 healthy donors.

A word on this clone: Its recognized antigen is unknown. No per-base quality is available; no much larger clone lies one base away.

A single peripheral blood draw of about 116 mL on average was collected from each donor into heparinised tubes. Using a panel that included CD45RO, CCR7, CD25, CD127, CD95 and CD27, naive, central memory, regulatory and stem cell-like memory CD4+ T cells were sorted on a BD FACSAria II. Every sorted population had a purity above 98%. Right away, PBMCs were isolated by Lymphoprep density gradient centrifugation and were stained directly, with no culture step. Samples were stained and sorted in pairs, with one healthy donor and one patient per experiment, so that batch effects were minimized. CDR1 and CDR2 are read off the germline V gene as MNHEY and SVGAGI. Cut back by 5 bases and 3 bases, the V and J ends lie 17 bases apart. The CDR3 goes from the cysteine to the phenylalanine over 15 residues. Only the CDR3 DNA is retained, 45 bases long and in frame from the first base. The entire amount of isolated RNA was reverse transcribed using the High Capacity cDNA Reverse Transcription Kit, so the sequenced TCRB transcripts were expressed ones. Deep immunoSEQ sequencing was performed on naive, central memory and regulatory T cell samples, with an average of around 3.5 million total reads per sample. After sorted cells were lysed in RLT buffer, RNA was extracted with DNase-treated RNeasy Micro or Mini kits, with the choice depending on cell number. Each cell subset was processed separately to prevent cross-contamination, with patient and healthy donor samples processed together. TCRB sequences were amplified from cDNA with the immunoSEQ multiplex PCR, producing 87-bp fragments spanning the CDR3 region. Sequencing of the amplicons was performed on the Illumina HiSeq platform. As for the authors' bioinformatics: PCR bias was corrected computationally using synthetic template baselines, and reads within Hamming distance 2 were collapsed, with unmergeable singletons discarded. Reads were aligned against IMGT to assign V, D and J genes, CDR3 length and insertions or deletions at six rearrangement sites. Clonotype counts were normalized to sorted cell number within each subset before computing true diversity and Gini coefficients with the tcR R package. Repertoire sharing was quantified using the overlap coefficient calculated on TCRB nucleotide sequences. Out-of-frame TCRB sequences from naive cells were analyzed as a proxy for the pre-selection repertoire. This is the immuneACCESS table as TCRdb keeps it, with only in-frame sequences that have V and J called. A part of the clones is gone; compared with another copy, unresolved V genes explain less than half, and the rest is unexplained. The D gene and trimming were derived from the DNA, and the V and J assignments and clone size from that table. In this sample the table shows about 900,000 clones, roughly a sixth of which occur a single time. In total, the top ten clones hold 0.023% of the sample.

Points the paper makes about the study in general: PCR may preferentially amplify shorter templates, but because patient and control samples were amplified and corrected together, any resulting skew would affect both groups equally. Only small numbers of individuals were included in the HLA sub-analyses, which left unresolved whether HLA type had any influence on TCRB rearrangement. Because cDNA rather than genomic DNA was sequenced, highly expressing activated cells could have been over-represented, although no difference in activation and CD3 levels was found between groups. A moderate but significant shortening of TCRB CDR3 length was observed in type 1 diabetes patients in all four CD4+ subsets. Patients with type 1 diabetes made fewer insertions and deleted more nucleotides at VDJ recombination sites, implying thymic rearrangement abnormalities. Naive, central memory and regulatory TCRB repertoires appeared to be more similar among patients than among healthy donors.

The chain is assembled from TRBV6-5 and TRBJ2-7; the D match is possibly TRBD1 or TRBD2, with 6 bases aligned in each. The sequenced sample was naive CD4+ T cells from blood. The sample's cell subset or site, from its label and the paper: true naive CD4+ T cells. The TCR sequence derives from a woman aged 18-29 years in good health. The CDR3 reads CASSGRGRPGYEQYF. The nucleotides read TGTGCCAGCAGTGGACGGGGGCGCCCAGGCTACGAGCAGTACTTC.